This T cell receptor (beta chain) stems from a study of tumor-infiltrating lymphocytes in primary liver carcinoma. General study points: Unsorted bulk samples meant CD4+ and CD8+ repertoires went uncompared. Lower overlap was observed for tumor-adjacent and tumor-blood pairs relative to tumor region pairs.

As for this clonotype: No antigen is known for it.

V lost 3 bases to trimming and J lost 4 bases, with 11 bases between them. This CDR3 comprises 14 residues. Germline assignment: CDR1 SGHDT and CDR2 YYEEEE. Total RNA (roughly 550 ng) served as template for TCR beta cDNA synthesis primed by a constant-region primer. Amplification in three nested multiplex PCR rounds with slightly modified ARM-PCR gave rise to TCR beta libraries. The first two PCR rounds, nine to ten cycles each, used TRBV1-TRBV30 forward primers and a C-beta reverse primer. TCRdb reprocessed the multiplex PCR reads with MiXCR, giving one entry per CDR3 protein. The profile covers approximately 300,000 distinct CDR3 sequences, with over 55% appearing a single time and roughly 9% taken by the ten largest. Unsorted whole blood supplied the RNA, and germline DNA was extracted too.

The clonotype originates from a man aged 35 to 55 with primary liver carcinoma and hepatitis B virus infection. Sequencing was performed on peripheral blood. V and J are TRBV5-6 and TRBJ2-1; a weak D match, TRBD1 (6 bases). CDR3 amino acids: CASSSGDTYNEQFF. In DNA, the CDR3 is TGTGCCAGCAGCTCAGGGGACACATACAATGAGCAGTTCTTC.